This is a list of T cell receptor beta chains from one sample in a study of identifying expanded T cells in peripheral blood. Profiling relied on immunoSEQ multiplex PCR, and the TCRdb table lists in-frame clones only, not all of them. The table records some 75,000 clones, about 90% of them present only once. The specimen sequenced was blood. The receptors originated from a person aged 18 to 70 in good health. The conserved cysteine and the conserved F or W are not part of the CDR3 here. A clone size is listed for some rows: how often the clone was seen (once, few, many), or a class if it is expanded.

v_call	cdr3_length	j_call	clone_size	cdr3_aa
TRBV19	12	TRBJ2-5	NA	ASSISGAPETQY
TRBV7-8	10	TRBJ2-7	NA	ASSATGAEQY
TRBV4-3	12	TRBJ1-1	NA	ASSQGVRPTEAF
TRBV5-1	12	TRBJ2-3	NA	ASSLYASTDTQY
TRBV6-6	12	TRBJ2-5	NA	ASRAAGGQETQY
TRBV4-1	14	TRBJ2-5	NA	ASSQARFTDQETQY
TRBV7-2	16	TRBJ2-7	NA	ASSWGLAGVGGAYEQY
TRBV7-9	13	TRBJ2-3	NA	ASSETSGSTDTQY
TRBV7-9	15	TRBJ2-3	NA	ASSSAWETLSTDTQY
TRBV7-2	13	TRBJ2-2	once	ASSLTSGGTGELF
TRBV4-2	17	TRBJ2-3	NA	ASSHGTGFSGGGTDAQY
TRBV19	12	TRBJ2-7	NA	ASSTWGEAYEQY
TRBV6-5	10	TRBJ2-7	NA	ASSYGRGEQY
TRBV9	15	TRBJ2-2	NA	ASSPRGRGWDTGELF
TRBV4-3	12	TRBJ1-3	NA	ASSQVGSGNTIY
TRBV4-1	14	TRBJ2-1	NA	ASSQGGTSGYNEQF
TRBV13	13	TRBJ2-3	NA	ASSLNRGRTDTQY
TRBV5-1	12	TRBJ1-2	NA	ASSLGIGSYGYT
TRBV2	12	TRBJ2-2	NA	ASSGGSASGELF
TRBV7-2	13	TRBJ2-7	NA	ASSLRQGAVGEQY
TRBV18	15	TRBJ1-6	NA	ASSPDRLSSYNSPLH
TRBV7-2	12	TRBJ1-2	few	ASSPGQGAHGYT
TRBV2	12	TRBJ2-7	NA	ASSTGPRLYEQY
TRBV19	13	TRBJ2-5	NA	ASSIGLAGEETQY
TRBV18	12	TRBJ2-1	NA	ASSLVQGFHEQF
TRBV5-4	12	TRBJ2-3	NA	ASSLDIGTDTQY
TRBV28	16	TRBJ2-1	NA	ASSLAPGQGTNWGEQF
TRBV7-2	12	TRBJ2-4	NA	ASSELNDKNIQY
TRBV7-2	15	TRBJ1-4	once	ASSPGQGAATNEKLF
TRBV7-8	17	TRBJ2-3	NA	ASSLLASGRVGITDTQY
TRBV28	11	TRBJ2-7	medium-sized	ASSLVESYEQY
TRBV5-5	12	TRBJ2-2	NA	ASSWDLNTGELF
TRBV16	14	TRBJ2-7	NA	ASSQSAGVENYEQY
TRBV5-8	12	TRBJ2-5	NA	ASSFSSLGETQY
TRBV18	11	TRBJ1-5	NA	ASSPPGNQPQH
TRBV29-1	11	TRBJ1-5	NA	SVVRAAGQPQH
TRBV19	11	TRBJ2-1	once	ASSPQGFNEQF
TRBV30	12	TRBJ1-6	NA	AWSPGTENSPLH
TRBV9	11	TRBJ1-1	NA	ASSASTGTEAF
TRBV4-3	14	TRBJ1-5	NA	ASSQDLGEGNQPQH
TRBV19	14	TRBJ2-2	NA	ASSALQGAGTGELF
TRBV7-3	15	TRBJ2-2	once	ASSLTVSGRNTGELF
TRBV6-5	11	TRBJ1-1	NA	ASSYKGSTEAF
TRBV29-1	9	TRBJ2-1	NA	SVKPGNEQF
TRBV2	13	TRBJ1-5	NA	ASSRLGGDNQPQH
TRBV28	12	TRBJ1-4	NA	ASRDRGRNEKLF
TRBV20-1	9	TRBJ2-1	once	SSSGRTLRV
TRBV4-3	10	TRBJ2-4	NA	ASSLTGGVQY
TRBV5-1	14	TRBJ1-4	NA	ASSQGDNWTNEKLF
TRBV30	12	TRBJ1-6	NA	AWKESSYNSPLH
TRBV9	13	TRBJ2-3	NA	ASSGEADLTDTQY
TRBV30	15	TRBJ2-3	NA	AWSKRGGRLGSDTQY
TRBV9	14	TRBJ2-3	few	ASSGSPTSGRDTQY
TRBV2	11	TRBJ2-7	once	ASSPEGRDRVY
TRBV7-3	12	TRBJ2-3	NA	ASSPGARTDTQY